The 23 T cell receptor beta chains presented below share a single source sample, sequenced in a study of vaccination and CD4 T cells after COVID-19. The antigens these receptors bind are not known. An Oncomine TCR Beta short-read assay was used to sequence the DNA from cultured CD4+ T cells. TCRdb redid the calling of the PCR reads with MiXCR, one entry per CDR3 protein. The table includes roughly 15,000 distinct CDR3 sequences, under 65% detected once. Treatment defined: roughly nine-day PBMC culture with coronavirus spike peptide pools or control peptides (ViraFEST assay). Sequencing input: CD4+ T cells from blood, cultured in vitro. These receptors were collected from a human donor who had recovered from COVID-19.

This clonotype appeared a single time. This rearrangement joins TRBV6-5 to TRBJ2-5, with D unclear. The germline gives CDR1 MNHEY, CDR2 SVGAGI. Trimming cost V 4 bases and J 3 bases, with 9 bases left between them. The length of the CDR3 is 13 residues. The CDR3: CASSSYGEETQYF. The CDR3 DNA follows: TGTGCCAGCAGTTCTTATGGGGAAGAGACCCAGTACTTC.

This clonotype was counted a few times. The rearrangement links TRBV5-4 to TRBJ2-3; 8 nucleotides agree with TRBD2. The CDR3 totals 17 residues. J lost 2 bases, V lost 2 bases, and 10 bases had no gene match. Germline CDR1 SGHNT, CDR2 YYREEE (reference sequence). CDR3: CASSFPRAGGTTDTQYF. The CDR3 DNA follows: TGTGCCAGCAGCTTCCCTCGGGCGGGAGGAACCACAGATACGCAGTATTTT.

The CDR3 DNA is TGCAGCCTACAGCAGAACACCGGGGAGCTGTTTTTT. As protein: CSLQQNTGELFF. V gene TRBV29-1 combines with J gene TRBJ2-2; D uncertain. From germline, CDR1 is SQVTM and CDR2 ANQGSEA. V was clipped by 8 bases and J by 1 base, with 8 bases between them. The CDR3 extends over 12 amino acids.

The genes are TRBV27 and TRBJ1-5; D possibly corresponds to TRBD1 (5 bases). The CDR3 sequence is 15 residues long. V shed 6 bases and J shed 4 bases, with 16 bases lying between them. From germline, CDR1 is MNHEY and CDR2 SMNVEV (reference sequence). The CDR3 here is CASRKGQGSNQPQHF. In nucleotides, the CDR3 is TGTGCCAGCAGAAAAGGCCAGGGAAGTAATCAGCCCCAGCATTTT.

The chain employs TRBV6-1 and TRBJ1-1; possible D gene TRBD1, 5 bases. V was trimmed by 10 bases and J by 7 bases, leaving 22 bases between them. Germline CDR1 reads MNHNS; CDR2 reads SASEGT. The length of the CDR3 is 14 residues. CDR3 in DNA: TGTGCCACCTCTCCGGGACCGCGGTCTGGTGAAGCTTTCTTT. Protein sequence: CATSPGPRSGEAFF.

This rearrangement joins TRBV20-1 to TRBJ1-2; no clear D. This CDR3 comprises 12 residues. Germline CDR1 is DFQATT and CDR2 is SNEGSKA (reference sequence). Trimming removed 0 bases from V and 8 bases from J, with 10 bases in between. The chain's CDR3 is CSARDLWEGYTF. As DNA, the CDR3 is TGCAGTGCTAGAGATCTGTGGGAGGGCTACACCTTC.

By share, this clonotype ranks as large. CDR3 residues: CSATSGGGTQETQYF. The CDR3 DNA reads TGCAGTGCTACAAGTGGGGGGGGGACTCAAGAGACCCAGTACTTC. The chain couples TRBV20-1 to TRBJ2-5, with TRBD2 identical over 7 bases. This CDR3 spans 15 amino acids. Germline V lookup: CDR1 DFQATT, CDR2 SNEGSKA (reference sequence). V trimming: 4 bases; J trimming: 2 bases; junction bases outside the gene matches: 10.

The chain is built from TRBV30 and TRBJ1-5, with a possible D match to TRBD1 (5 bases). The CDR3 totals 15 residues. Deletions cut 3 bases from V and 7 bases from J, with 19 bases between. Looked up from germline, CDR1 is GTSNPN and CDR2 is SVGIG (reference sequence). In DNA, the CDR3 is TGTGCCTGGAGCGGGTTAGGGCAGGGAAGGCAGCCCCAGCATTTT. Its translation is CAWSGLGQGRQPQHF.

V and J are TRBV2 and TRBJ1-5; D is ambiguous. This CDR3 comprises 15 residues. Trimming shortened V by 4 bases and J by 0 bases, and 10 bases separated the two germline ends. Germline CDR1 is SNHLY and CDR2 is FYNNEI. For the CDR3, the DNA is TGTGCCAGCAGTGGGGTAGGGCATAGCAATCAGCCCCAGCATTTT. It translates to CASSGVGHSNQPQHF.

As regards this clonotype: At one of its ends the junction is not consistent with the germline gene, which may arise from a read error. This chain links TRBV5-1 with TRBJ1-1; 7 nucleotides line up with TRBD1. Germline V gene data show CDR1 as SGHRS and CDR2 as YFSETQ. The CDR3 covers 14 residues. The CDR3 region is CASSLGQGGTEVFF. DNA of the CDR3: TGCGCCAGCAGCTTGGGACAGGGAGGGACTGAAGTTTTCTTT.

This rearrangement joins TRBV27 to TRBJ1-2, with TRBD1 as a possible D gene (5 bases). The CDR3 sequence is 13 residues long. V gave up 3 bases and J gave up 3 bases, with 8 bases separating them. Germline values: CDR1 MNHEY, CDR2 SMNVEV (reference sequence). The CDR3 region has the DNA TGTGCCAGCAGTTTCGGCAGGGACTATGGCTACACCTTC. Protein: CASSFGRDYGYTF.

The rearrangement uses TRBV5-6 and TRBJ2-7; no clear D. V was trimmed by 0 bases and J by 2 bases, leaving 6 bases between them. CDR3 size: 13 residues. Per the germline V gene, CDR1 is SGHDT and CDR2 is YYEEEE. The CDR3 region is CASSLGSPYEQYF. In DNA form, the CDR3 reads TGTGCCAGCAGCTTGGGATCCCCCTACGAGCAGTACTTC.

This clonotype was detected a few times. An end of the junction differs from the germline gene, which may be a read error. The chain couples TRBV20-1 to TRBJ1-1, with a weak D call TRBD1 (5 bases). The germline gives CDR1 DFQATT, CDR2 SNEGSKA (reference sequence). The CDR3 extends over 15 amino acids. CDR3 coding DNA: TGCAGTGTTAGAGATCTGGGGACCGGGAGGACTGAAGCTTTCTTT. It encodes CSVRDLGTGRTEAFF.

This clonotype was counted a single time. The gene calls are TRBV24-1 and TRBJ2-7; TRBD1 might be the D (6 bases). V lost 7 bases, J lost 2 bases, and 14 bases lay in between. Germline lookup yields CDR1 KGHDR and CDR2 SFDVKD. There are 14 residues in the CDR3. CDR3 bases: TGTGCCACCAGCGAAGGGGGAGCCACCTACGAGCAGTACTTC. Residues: CATSEGGATYEQYF.

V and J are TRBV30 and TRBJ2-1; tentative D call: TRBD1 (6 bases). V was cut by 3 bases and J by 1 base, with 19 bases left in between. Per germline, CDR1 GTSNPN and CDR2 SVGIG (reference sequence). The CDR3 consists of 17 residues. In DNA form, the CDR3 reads TGTGCCTGGAGAGCGTCACAGGGCCTACGGTCCTACAATGAGCAGTTCTTC. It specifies CAWRASQGLRSYNEQFF.

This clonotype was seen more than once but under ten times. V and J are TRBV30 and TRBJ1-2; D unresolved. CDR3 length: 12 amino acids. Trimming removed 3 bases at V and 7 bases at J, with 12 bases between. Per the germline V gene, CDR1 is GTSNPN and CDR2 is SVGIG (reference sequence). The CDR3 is CAWSPAGGGYTF. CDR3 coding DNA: TGTGCCTGGAGCCCCGCGGGTGGTGGCTACACCTTC.

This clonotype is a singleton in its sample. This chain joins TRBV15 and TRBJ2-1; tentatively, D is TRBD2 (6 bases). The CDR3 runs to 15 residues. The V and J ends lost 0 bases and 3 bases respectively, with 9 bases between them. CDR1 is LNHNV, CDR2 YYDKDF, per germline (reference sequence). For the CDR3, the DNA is TGTGCCACCAGCAGAGATAGGAGGGGCTACAATGAGCAGTTCTTC. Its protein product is CATSRDRRGYNEQFF.

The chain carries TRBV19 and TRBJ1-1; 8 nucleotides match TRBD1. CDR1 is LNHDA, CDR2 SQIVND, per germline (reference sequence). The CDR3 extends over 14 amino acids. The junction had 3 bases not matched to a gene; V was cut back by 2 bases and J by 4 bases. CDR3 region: CASSIQGAVTEAFF. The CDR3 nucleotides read TGTGCCAGTAGTATACAGGGGGCCGTCACTGAAGCTTTCTTT.

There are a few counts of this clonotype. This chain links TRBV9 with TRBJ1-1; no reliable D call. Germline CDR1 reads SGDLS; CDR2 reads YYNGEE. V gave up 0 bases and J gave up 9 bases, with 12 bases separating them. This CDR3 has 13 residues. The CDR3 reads CASSVEDGGQAFF. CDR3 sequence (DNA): TGTGCCAGCAGCGTAGAGGACGGTGGACAAGCTTTCTTT.

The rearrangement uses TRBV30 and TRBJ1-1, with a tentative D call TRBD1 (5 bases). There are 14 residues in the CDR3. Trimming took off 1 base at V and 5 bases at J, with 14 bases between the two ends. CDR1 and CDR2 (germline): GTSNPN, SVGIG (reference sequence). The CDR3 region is CAWSASVGRTEAFF. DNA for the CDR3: TGTGCCTGGAGTGCATCGGTGGGGCGGACTGAAGCTTTCTTT.

Written as DNA, the CDR3 is TGTGCCAGCAGCTTAGTAGGTTCCCGCACAGATACGCAGTATTTT. Residues: CASSLVGSRTDTQYF. J is TRBJ2-3 and V is TRBV7-9; D is unclear. The CDR3 has 15 amino acids. Germline V gene sequence: CDR1 SEHNR, CDR2 FQNEAQ (reference sequence). V lost 1 base and J lost 1, with 9 bases in between.

CDR3 sequence (DNA): TGTGCCAGCAGCCTCCCGGGACTAGCTACAGAGAATGAGCAGTTCTTC. This codes for CASSLPGLATENEQFF. The chain employs TRBV7-2 and TRBJ2-1; 9 nucleotides agree with TRBD2. The CDR3 contains 16 residues. The germline CDR1 and CDR2 sequences are SGHTA and FQGNSA. V dropped 5 bases and J dropped 7; count of bases not matched to a gene: 12.

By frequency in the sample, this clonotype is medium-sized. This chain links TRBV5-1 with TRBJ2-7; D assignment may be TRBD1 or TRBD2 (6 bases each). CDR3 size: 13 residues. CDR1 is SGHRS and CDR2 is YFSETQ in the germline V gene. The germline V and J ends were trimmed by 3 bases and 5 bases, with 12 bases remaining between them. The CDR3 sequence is CASSSRGLHEQYF. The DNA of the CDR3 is TGCGCCAGCAGCTCTCGGGGGCTCCACGAGCAGTACTTC.